These 15 T cell receptor beta chains were all obtained from the same sample, sequenced in a study of blood T cell repertoires in COVID-19. Here immunoSEQ multiplex PCR was the method, and the copy in TCRdb shows in-frame clones only, minus some. Of some 290,000 clones listed, roughly nine tenths are singletons. Sequenced input: peripheral blood. The receptors come from a woman aged 25 to 39 with COVID-19, enrolled during active disease.

V is TRBV6-6 and J is TRBJ1-1; D ambiguous. This CDR3 is built from 13 residues. The V end lost 6 bases, the J end lost 6 bases, and 14 bases lay between the germline ends. The germline V gene encodes CDR1 MNHNY and CDR2 SVGAGI (reference sequence). The CDR3 region has the DNA TGTGCCAGCAGCGAGATATCGAGCGCTGAAGCTTTCTTT. This codes for CASSEISSAEAFF.

V and J are TRBV29-1 and TRBJ1-1, with 9 bases lining up with TRBD1. The CDR3 runs 13 residues. The junction had 8 bases not matched to a gene; V was cut back by 7 bases and J by 5 bases. Germline CDR1 and CDR2: SQVTM and ANQGSEA. The CDR3 loop is CSGGQGRGTEAFF. The CDR3 coding sequence is TGCAGCGGCGGACAGGGGCGAGGGACTGAAGCTTTCTTT.

The V gene is TRBV2, the J gene TRBJ1-2, with a possible D match to TRBD1 (6 bases). The germline V gene has CDR1 SNHLY and CDR2 FYNNEI. The V and J ends lost 2 bases and 2 bases respectively, with 12 bases between them. This CDR3 region has 15 residues. CDR3 in DNA: TGTGCCAGCAGTGAACAGGGGCGGGTGAACTATGGCTACACCTTC. Its translation is CASSEQGRVNYGYTF.

The chain employs TRBV11-2 and TRBJ1-1; a weak D match, TRBD1 (5 bases). Germline CDR1 and CDR2: SGHAT and FQNNGV. Deletions cut 0 bases from V and 0 bases from J, with 11 bases between. This CDR3 spans 16 amino acids. CDR3 region: CASSLEGLEMNTEAFF. The CDR3 coding sequence is TGTGCCAGCAGCTTAGAGGGACTGGAGATGAACACTGAAGCTTTCTTT.

This clone was seen only once. The V call is TRBV18, the J call TRBJ2-7; 8 nucleotides agree with TRBD2. The CDR3 is made up of 17 amino acids. The V and J ends lost 0 bases and 0 bases, in that order; junction bases with no gene match: 7. Germline CDR1 is KGHSH and CDR2 is LQKENI. The CDR3 sequence is CASSPPTSGDSSYEQYF. Written as DNA, the CDR3 is TGTGCCAGCTCACCACCCACTAGCGGTGACAGCTCCTACGAGCAGTACTTC.

The V and J genes are TRBV6-5 and TRBJ2-7; 7 nucleotides match TRBD2. Germline CDR1 MNHEY, CDR2 SVGAGI. The CDR3 totals 14 residues. With V trimmed by 6 bases and J by 3 bases, 8 bases remained unmatched. The CDR3 nucleotides are TGTGCCAGCAGCCCCAGCGGGGCCCGCTACGAGCAGTACTTC. Its protein is CASSPSGARYEQYF.

This clone came up once. The CDR3 region has the DNA TGCGCCAGCAGCGGAGGAGGTTACTATGGCTACACCTTC. The encoded protein is CASSGGGYYGYTF. This chain joins TRBV5-1 and TRBJ1-2; D remains unclear. CDR1 and CDR2 (germline): SGHRS, YFSETQ. The CDR3 is 13 residues long. Trimming cost V 4 bases and J 3 bases, with 10 bases left between them.

The chain links TRBV6-5 to TRBJ1-1; perhaps TRBD1 as D (6 bases). V lost 6 bases to trimming and J lost 8 bases, with 13 bases between them. This CDR3 has 12 amino acids. CDR1 MNHEY and CDR2 SVGAGI come from the germline V gene. This chain's CDR3 is CASSLRTAEAFF. The DNA for the CDR3 is TGTGCCAGCAGCTTACGGACAGCCGAAGCTTTCTTT.

V and J are TRBV7-9 and TRBJ1-1, with D tentatively TRBD1 (5 bases). V was clipped by 9 bases and J by 0 bases, with 8 bases between them. The CDR3 totals 12 residues. Germline-derived CDR1 and CDR2 are SEHNR and FQNEAQ (reference sequence). CDR3 sequence: CASDRMNTEAFF. Here the CDR3 DNA reads TGTGCCAGTGACAGAATGAACACTGAAGCTTTCTTT.

V usage is TRBV7-9 and J usage is TRBJ1-5; the D gene is possibly TRBD1 (6 bases). From germline, CDR1 is SEHNR and CDR2 FQNEAQ (reference sequence). V was clipped by 5 bases and J by 2 bases, with 16 bases between them. The CDR3 has 16 amino acids. The CDR3 sequence: CASSVQGRGGNQPQHF. In nucleotides, the CDR3 is TGTGCCAGCAGCGTACAGGGTAGGGGTGGCAATCAGCCCCAGCATTTT. The full variable domain, its missing parts supplied by reference TRBV7-9 and TRBJ1-5, is DTGVSQNPRHKITKRGQNVTFRCDPISEHNRLYWYRQTLGQGPEFLTYFQNEAQLEKSRLLSDRFSAERPKGSFSTLEIQRTEQGDSAMYLCASSVQGRGGNQPQHFGDGTRLSIL.

In this sample, this clone turned up once. J is TRBJ1-2 and V is TRBV28, with 8 bases lining up with TRBD1. Germline lookup yields CDR1 MDHEN and CDR2 SYDVKM. The CDR3 runs to 16 residues. J was trimmed by 3 bases and V by 5 bases; bases with no gene match: 11. Here the CDR3 reads CASSPLAGGLDYGYTF. The CDR3 DNA is TGTGCCAGCAGTCCTCTAGCAGGGGGCTTAGACTATGGCTACACCTTC.

This CDR3 reads CASSLSTLVDEQYF. In DNA, the CDR3 is TGTGCCAGCAGCTTGAGTACCTTAGTCGACGAGCAGTACTTC. V is TRBV5-4 and J is TRBJ2-7; D is uncertain. V was shortened by 1 base and J by 5 bases, with 13 bases between the two germline ends. Germline values: CDR1 SGHNT, CDR2 YYREEE (reference sequence). The CDR3 length is 14 residues.

This clone was seen once. This chain uses TRBV29-1 with TRBJ2-3; TRBD1 agrees at 8 bases. The CDR3 extends over 15 amino acids. Unmatched junction bases numbered 13, after V lost 5 bases and J lost 6 bases. The germline V gene has CDR1 SQVTM and CDR2 ANQGSEA. The CDR3 is CSVKLGQGLTDTQYF. The CDR3 DNA follows: TGCAGCGTTAAATTAGGACAGGGTCTCACGGATACGCAGTATTTT.

The V call is TRBV4-1, the J call TRBJ1-6; 9 bases are shared with TRBD1. J was trimmed by 6 bases and V by 7 bases; bases with no gene match: 7. The CDR3 is made up of 15 amino acids. Per the germline V gene, CDR1 is MGHRA and CDR2 is YSYEKL. CDR3: CASNLGQGPNSPLHF. CDR3 DNA sequence: TGCGCCAGCAACCTCGGACAGGGGCCTAATTCACCCCTCCACTTT.

The chain joins TRBV5-5 to TRBJ1-2; D is ambiguous. Germline values: CDR1 SGHKS, CDR2 YYEKEE (reference sequence). The CDR3 contains 12 residues. V was trimmed by 0 bases and J by 6 bases, leaving 6 bases between them. The DNA of the CDR3 is TGTGCCAGCAGCTTGGGAGGGCATGGCTACACCTTC. Translating it yields CASSLGGHGYTF.